This T cell receptor (beta chain) is from a study of blood T cells in healthy people across ages. The sample providers were healthy Caucasian people from Russia, aged about 6 to 100. It was with a sample-barcoded 5' primer and a J-beta primer mix that a second PCR of roughly 7 to 12 cycles was run. TCRdb independently ran MiXCR on the 5' RACE reads; one entry per CDR3 protein. The sample consists of hundreds of thousands of distinct CDR3 sequences, around half of them appearing once. This CDR3 contains 15 residues. The germline CDR1 and CDR2 sequences are KGHSH and LQKENI. The TCR originated in a woman aged 55-75 years in good health. The sequenced sample consisted of blood. J is TRBJ2-5 and V is TRBV18, with D tentatively TRBD1 (6 bases). Judging by the DNA end, TRBJ2-7 fits better; the J call may be wrong. The DNA for the CDR3 is TGTGCCAGCTCGACGTCCGGGACACCCACCTACGAGCAGTACTTC. It is translated as CASSTSGTPTYEQYF.